This T cell receptor beta chain was obtained from a study of CD8 T cells in Susac syndrome. TCR beta from blood CD8+ and CD4+ T cells was sequenced. Negative isolation yielded CD4+ and CD8+ T cells, and FACS enriched TEMRA cells. Random hexamers were used to reverse transcribe an amount of about 0.45 to 1 ug RNA. Amplification of TCR beta CDR3 used immunoSEQ multiplex PCR across 54 Vbeta and 13 Jbeta. Using its own MiXCR run on the immunoSEQ multiplex PCR reads, TCRdb lists one record per CDR3 protein. The table has about 400,000 distinct CDR3 sequences, 75% to 90% seen once. Overall study findings and caveats: The study acknowledged a relatively small number of individuals in its TCR sequencing and HLA analysis.

As to this clonotype: Its specificity is not known.

Germline trimming cut 3 bases from V and 5 bases from J; bases unmatched to any gene: 9. Germline CDR1 reads MGHRA; CDR2 reads YSYEKL. The CDR3 is made up of 16 amino acids. Material for sequencing was CD8+ T cells from PBMCs. This TCR was sampled from a human donor with multiple sclerosis. The chain couples TRBV4-1 to TRBJ1-4; 7 bases are a match to TRBD1. The chain's CDR3 is CASSHSDRETNEKLFF. CDR3 coding DNA: TGCGCCAGCAGCCATAGCGACAGGGAGACAAATGAAAAACTGTTTTTT.